Here is one T cell receptor beta chain with its context. The antigen is not known. Trimming cost V 2 bases and J 4 bases; bases outside gene matches: 5. CDR1 is MDHEN and CDR2 is SYDVKM in the germline V gene. CDR3 length: 16 residues. The data stem from a study of vaccination and CD4 T cells after COVID-19. Study-wide background: Mild disease affected about 10 convalescent patients and severe disease one, all SARS-CoV-2 positive by nasal swab PCR. Four females and six males made up the convalescents, with two Hispanic.

Treatment meaning: 10-day PBMC culture with coronavirus spike peptide pools or control peptides (ViraFEST assay). Once obtained from cultured CD4+ T cells, the DNA was sequenced using the Oncomine TCR Beta short-read assay. The genomic DNA was obtained from cultured CD4+ T cells by extraction with the QIAamp micro DNA kit. MiXCR was run by TCRdb on the PCR reads, yielding one entry per CDR3 protein. Of roughly 12,000 distinct CDR3 sequences in the sample, 61% were seen once. This TCR was sampled from a human donor who had recovered from COVID-19. Sequenced material: CD4+ T cells from blood, cultured in vitro. This chain uses TRBV28 with TRBJ2-1, with 10 bases lining up with TRBD2. This chain's CDR3 is CASSLSSGGVYNEQFF. The CDR3 nucleotides read TGTGCCAGCAGTTTAAGCAGCGGGGGGGTTTACAATGAGCAGTTCTTC.